The present T cell receptor (beta chain) was sequenced within a study of Graves' ophthalmopathy and Graves' hyperthyroidism. TCR beta CDR3 amplification used RNA transcripts. Scientists carried out first-round RT-PCR using HTBI primers and then a second-round multiplex PCR. TCRdb reanalysed the multiplex PCR reads using MiXCR and keeps one entry per CDR3 protein. The sample contains 620,000 or so distinct CDR3 sequences, 22% of which appear only once. CDR3 length: 17 amino acids. Germline CDR1 MDHEN, CDR2 SYDVKM. The J segment lost 4 bases and the V segment lost 4 bases, leaving 12 bases of the junction unmatched. This clonotype was recorded at least ten times.

The source material was peripheral blood. This chain uses TRBV28 with TRBJ1-5; TRBD1 matches at 8 bases. The sequence was collected from a woman aged 18-29 years with stable Graves' hyperthyroidism. Some clones in this sample may be carry-over from other donors' samples. The CDR3 nucleotides read TGTGCCAGCAGTTCGACCGGGCAGGGGGCAAGGAATCAGCCCCAGCATTTT. Residues: CASSSTGQGARNQPQHF.